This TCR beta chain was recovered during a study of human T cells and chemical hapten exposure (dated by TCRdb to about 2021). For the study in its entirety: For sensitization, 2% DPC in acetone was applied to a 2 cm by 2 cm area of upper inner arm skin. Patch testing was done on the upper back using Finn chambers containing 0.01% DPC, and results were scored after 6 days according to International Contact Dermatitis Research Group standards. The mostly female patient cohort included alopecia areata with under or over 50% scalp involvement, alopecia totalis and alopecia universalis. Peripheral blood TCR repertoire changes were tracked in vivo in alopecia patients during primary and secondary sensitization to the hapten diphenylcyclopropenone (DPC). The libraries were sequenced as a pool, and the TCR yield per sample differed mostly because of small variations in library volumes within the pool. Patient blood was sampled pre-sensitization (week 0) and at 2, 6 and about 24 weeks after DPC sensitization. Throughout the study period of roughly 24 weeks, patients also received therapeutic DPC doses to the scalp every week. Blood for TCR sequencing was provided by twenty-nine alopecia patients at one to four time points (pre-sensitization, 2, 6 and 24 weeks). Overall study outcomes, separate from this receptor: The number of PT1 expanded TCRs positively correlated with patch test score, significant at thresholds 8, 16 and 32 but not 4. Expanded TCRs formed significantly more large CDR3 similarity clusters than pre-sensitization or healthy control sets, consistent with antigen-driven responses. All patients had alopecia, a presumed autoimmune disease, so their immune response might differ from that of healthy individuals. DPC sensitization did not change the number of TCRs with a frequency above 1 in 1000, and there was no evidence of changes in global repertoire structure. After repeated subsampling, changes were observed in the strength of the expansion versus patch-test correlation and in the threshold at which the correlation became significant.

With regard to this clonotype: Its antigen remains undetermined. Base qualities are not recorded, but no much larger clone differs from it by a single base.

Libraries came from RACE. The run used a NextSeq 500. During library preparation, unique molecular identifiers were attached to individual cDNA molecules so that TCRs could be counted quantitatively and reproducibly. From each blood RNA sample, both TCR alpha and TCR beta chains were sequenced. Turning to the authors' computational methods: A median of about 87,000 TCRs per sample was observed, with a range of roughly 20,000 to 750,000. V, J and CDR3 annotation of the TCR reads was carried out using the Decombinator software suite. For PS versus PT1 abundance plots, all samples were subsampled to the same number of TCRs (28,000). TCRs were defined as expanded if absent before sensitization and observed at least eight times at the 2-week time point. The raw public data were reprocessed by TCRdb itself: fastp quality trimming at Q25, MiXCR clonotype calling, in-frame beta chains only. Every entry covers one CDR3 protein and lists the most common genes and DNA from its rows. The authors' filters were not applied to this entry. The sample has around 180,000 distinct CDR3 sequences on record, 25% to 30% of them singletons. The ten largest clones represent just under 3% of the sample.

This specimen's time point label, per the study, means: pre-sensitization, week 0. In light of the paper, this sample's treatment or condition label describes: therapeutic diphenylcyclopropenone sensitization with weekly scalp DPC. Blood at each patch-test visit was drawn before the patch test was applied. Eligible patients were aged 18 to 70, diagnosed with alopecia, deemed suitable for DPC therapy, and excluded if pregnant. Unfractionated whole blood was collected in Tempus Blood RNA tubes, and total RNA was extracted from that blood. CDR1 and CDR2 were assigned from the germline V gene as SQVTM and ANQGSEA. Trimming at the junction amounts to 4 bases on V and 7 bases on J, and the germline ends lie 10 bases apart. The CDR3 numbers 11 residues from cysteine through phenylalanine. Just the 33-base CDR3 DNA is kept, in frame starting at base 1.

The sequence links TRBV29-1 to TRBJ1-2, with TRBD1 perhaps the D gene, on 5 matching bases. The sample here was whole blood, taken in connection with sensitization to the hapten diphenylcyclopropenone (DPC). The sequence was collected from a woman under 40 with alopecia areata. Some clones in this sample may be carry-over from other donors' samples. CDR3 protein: CSVGGDGGYTF. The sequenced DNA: TGCAGCGTTGGTGGGGACGGTGGCTACACCTTC.